The 10 T cell receptor beta chains below were found in one sample sequenced in a study of blood T cells in healthy people across ages. Through a sample-barcoded 5' primer and a J-beta primer mix, a second PCR was run for roughly 7 to 12 cycles. TCRdb re-called the 5' RACE reads through MiXCR, storing one row per CDR3 protein. The table includes about a million distinct CDR3 sequences, roughly 52% detected once. Sample: blood. The receptors shown here come from a man aged 30-40 years in good health.

This sequence joins TRBV5-1 and TRBJ2-3; weak D call: TRBD2 (6 bases). With 4 bases removed from V and 2 bases from J, the gap between germline ends came to 26 bases. Germline V lookup: CDR1 SGHRS, CDR2 YFSETQ. The CDR3 contains 19 residues. Here the CDR3 reads CASSPGGSDYGGLTDTQYF. The CDR3 coding sequence is TGCGCCAGCAGCCCCGGAGGGTCGGACTATGGAGGCCTCACAGATACGCAGTATTTT.

V is TRBV12-3 or TRBV12-4 and J is TRBJ2-1; weak D call: TRBD1 (6 bases). The CDR3 runs 16 residues. Trimming pared 7 bases from V and 2 bases from J, leaving 18 bases between. CDR3 sequence: CASNTRAGVAYNEQFF. The CDR3 nucleotides are TGTGCCAGCAACACACGGGCAGGGGTGGCCTACAATGAGCAGTTCTTC.

This rearrangement joins TRBV7-2 to TRBJ2-7; a weak D match, TRBD2 (7 bases). The CDR3 has 16 residues. V was cut by 1 base and J by 6 bases, with 19 bases left in between. Germline loops: CDR1 SGHTA, CDR2 FQGNSA. Here the CDR3 reads CASSLVIFGGRSEQYF. CDR3 nucleotide sequence: TGTGCCAGCAGCTTAGTGATCTTCGGGGGGCGGAGCGAGCAGTACTTC.

The chain joins TRBV5-5 to TRBJ2-1, with D perhaps TRBD2 (5 bases). The J call could be wrong; TRBJ2-7 is a better fit for the DNA end. Germline V gives CDR1 SGHKS, CDR2 YYEKEE (reference sequence). The CDR3 consists of 16 residues. The CDR3 sequence: CASSSETGSSYNEQYF. The CDR3 DNA reads TGTGCCAGCAGCTCTGAAACGGGGAGCTCCTACAATGAGCAGTACTTC.

The chain links TRBV12-3 or TRBV12-4 to TRBJ2-3; a possible D gene is TRBD2 (5 bases). This CDR3 spans 15 amino acids. V lost 4 bases, J lost 2 bases, and 13 bases lay in between. CDR3: CASSSWGADTDTQYF. As DNA, the CDR3 is TGTGCCAGCAGTTCGTGGGGAGCGGACACAGATACGCAGTATTTT.

The DNA for the CDR3 is TGTGCCAGCAGCAGTACAGGGATAACCCAGCCCCAGCATTTT. This sequence encodes CASSSTGITQPQHF. The J gene is TRBJ1-5, the V gene TRBV6-5; the D gene is possibly TRBD1 (6 bases). The ends were cut back, 6 bases at V and 7 bases at J, with 16 bases in the middle. The CDR3 is 14 residues long. Germline V lookup: CDR1 MNHEY, CDR2 SVGAGI.

V gene TRBV28 combines with J gene TRBJ1-4; D is ambiguous. V gave up 6 bases and J gave up 3 bases, with 17 bases separating them. The CDR3 length is 16 residues. CDR1 MDHEN and CDR2 SYDVKM come from the germline V gene. CDR3 in amino acids: CASSREVGMANEKLFF. As DNA, the CDR3 is TGTGCCAGCAGCCGTGAAGTCGGGATGGCTAATGAAAAACTGTTTTTT.

The chain recombines TRBV5-1 with TRBJ2-3, with D perhaps TRBD2 (6 bases). Trimming stripped 1 base from V and 2 bases from J, with 11 bases between. Germline V gene sequence: CDR1 SGHRS, CDR2 YFSETQ. This CDR3 has 15 residues. The CDR3 nucleotides read TGCGCCAGCAGCTTGCCCGGGAGCCTCACAGATACGCAGTATTTT. Amino acids: CASSLPGSLTDTQYF. Drawing the rest from reference TRBV5-1 and TRBJ2-3, the complete variable domain is KAGVTQTPRYLIKTRGQQVTLSCSPISGHRSVSWYQQTPGQGLQFLFEYFSETQRNKGNFPGRFSGRQFSNSRSEMNVSTLELGDSALYLCASSLPGSLTDTQYFGPGTRLTVL.

This chain connects TRBV10-2 to TRBJ1-4; no definite D call. In germline, CDR1 is WSHSY, CDR2 SAAADI. Trimming pared 5 bases from V and 0 bases from J, leaving 13 bases between. CDR3 length: 16 residues. The CDR3 nucleotides are TGCGCCAGCAGTCCGTCCCTGTCCCCAACTAATGAAAAACTGTTTTTT. Amino acid sequence: CASSPSLSPTNEKLFF.

CDR3 protein: CASSVQGQYGYTF. The DNA for the CDR3 is TGTGCCAGCAGTGTACAGGGCCAGTATGGCTACACCTTC. The rearrangement uses TRBV12-3 or TRBV12-4 and TRBJ1-2; perhaps TRBD1 as D (6 bases). V was cut by 5 bases and J by 5 bases, with 12 bases left in between. CDR3 length: 13 residues.